These 27 T cell receptor beta chains came from one sample sequenced in a study of blood T cell repertoires in COVID-19. The method was immunoSEQ multiplex PCR; TCRdb's version includes in-frame clones alone and lacks a portion of them. The sample contains some 68,000 clones, approximately 90% of which appear only once. The sequenced sample was peripheral blood. The receptors come from a woman in her forties or fifties with COVID-19, enrolled during active disease.

This chain connects TRBV5-8 to TRBJ2-6; 10 nucleotides align to TRBD1. This CDR3 region has 17 residues. The trim removed 4 bases at V and 2 bases at J, leaving 6 bases unmatched. Per the germline V gene, CDR1 is SGHTS and CDR2 is YDEGEE. DNA of the CDR3: TGTGCCAGCAGCCGGAGGACAGGGGGAACTGGGGCCAACGTCCTGACTTTC. Translation gives CASSRRTGGTGANVLTF.

The V and J genes are TRBV5-1 and TRBJ1-1, with TRBD1 as a possible D gene (5 bases). This CDR3 spans 13 amino acids. With 4 bases removed from V and 3 bases from J, the gap between germline ends came to 10 bases. Germline V CDR1 and CDR2: SGHRS, YFSETQ. CDR3 DNA sequence: TGCGCCAGCAGCAGTCCAGGGTACACTGAAGCTTTCTTT. Translation gives CASSSPGYTEAFF.

The chain links TRBV2 to TRBJ2-3; maybe TRBD2 (6 bases). Germline V gene lookup returns CDR1 SNHLY and CDR2 FYNNEI. The CDR3 spans 12 residues. V lost 8 bases and J 6 bases, leaving 12 bases between the germline ends. The CDR3 here is CASGREWDTQYF. The CDR3 DNA reads TGTGCCAGCGGGCGGGAATGGGATACGCAGTATTTT.

The chain uses TRBV18 and TRBJ2-5; D ambiguous. Trimming pared 1 base from V and 2 bases from J, leaving 5 bases between. Germline lookup yields CDR1 KGHSH and CDR2 LQKENI. This CDR3 has 13 residues. This chain's CDR3 is CASSPRPQETQYF. The CDR3 nucleotides read TGTGCCAGCTCACCACGGCCGCAAGAGACCCAGTACTTC.

The chain has TRBV19 and TRBJ2-2, with D perhaps TRBD1 (6 bases). CDR1 is LNHDA, CDR2 SQIVND, per germline (reference sequence). V lost 3 bases and J 0 bases, leaving 11 bases between the germline ends. This CDR3 has 16 amino acids. The CDR3 loop is CASSMLGAANTGELFF. CDR3 in DNA: TGTGCCAGTAGTATGCTGGGGGCGGCGAACACCGGGGAGCTGTTTTTT.

The V call is TRBV12-3 or TRBV12-4, the J call TRBJ2-5, with D unresolved. CDR3 size: 13 residues. V lost 2 bases and J lost 2, with 6 bases in between. For the CDR3, the DNA is TGTGCCAGCAGTTTACACAGTCAAGAGACCCAGTACTTC. Its protein is CASSLHSQETQYF.

This clone was observed once. V gene TRBV19 combines with J gene TRBJ2-7, with 7 bases aligning to TRBD1. CDR3 length: 16 residues. The trim removed 2 bases at V and 5 bases at J, leaving 12 bases unmatched. Germline-derived CDR1 and CDR2 are LNHDA and SQIVND (reference sequence). The CDR3: CASSILGQTTVNEQYF. DNA for the CDR3: TGTGCCAGTAGTATACTGGGACAGACGACTGTAAACGAGCAGTACTTC.

The chain is built from TRBV7-3 and TRBJ1-1; no definite D call. Germline CDR1 is SGHTA and CDR2 is FQGTGA. The CDR3 spans 13 residues. V was pared by 5 bases and J by 3 bases, with 10 bases between. CDR3 nucleotide sequence: TGTGCCAGCAGCCACTACTATGACACTGAAGCTTTCTTT. Its protein is CASSHYYDTEAFF.

The chain couples TRBV5-1 to TRBJ2-3; D remains unclear. Per the germline V gene, CDR1 is SGHRS and CDR2 is YFSETQ. This CDR3 is built from 16 residues. The V end lost 0 bases, the J end lost 8 bases, and 19 bases lay between the germline ends. CDR3 amino acids: CASSLARRAQGATQYF. Here the CDR3 DNA reads TGCGCCAGCAGCTTGGCCAGACGCGCCCAAGGAGCTACGCAGTATTTT.

V usage is TRBV19 and J usage is TRBJ1-1, with 8 bases identical to TRBD1. The ends lost 10 bases at V and 0 bases at J; junction bases unmatched: 10. CDR1 and CDR2 from the germline V gene are LNHDA and SQIVND (reference sequence). CDR3 length: 15 amino acids. CDR3 bases: TGTGCCACCAACAGAAGGGGACAGGTGAACACTGAAGCTTTCTTT. This gives the protein CATNRRGQVNTEAFF.

The chain employs TRBV9 and TRBJ2-3; TRBD2 matches at 9 bases. Germline loops: CDR1 SGDLS, CDR2 YYNGEE. The CDR3 is 16 residues long. V was clipped by 0 bases and J by 4 bases; unmatched bases: 6. The DNA of the CDR3 is TGTGCCAGCAGCGTAGAGGCTGGCGGGAGGGCAGATACGCAGTATTTT. Amino acids: CASSVEAGGRADTQYF.

This clone was seen a few times. J is TRBJ1-6 and V is TRBV19; D is ambiguous. The germline V and J ends were trimmed by 4 bases and 7 bases, with 8 bases remaining between them. The V gene's germline CDR1 is LNHDA and CDR2 SQIVND (reference sequence). The CDR3 spans 13 residues. In nucleotides, the CDR3 is TGTGCCAGTAGTACAACGGGGAATTCACCCCTCCACTTT. Protein: CASSTTGNSPLHF.

This sequence joins TRBV28 and TRBJ2-2; D might be TRBD2 (5 bases). The CDR3 extends over 16 amino acids. V was cut by 4 bases and J by 2 bases, with 14 bases left in between. Germline loops: CDR1 MDHEN, CDR2 SYDVKM. CDR3 sequence: CASSSPGWRNTGELFF. CDR3 DNA: TGTGCCAGCAGTTCCCCGGGGTGGCGAAACACCGGGGAGCTGTTTTTT.

V gene TRBV30 combines with J gene TRBJ1-6; D gene ambiguous. CDR1 is GTSNPN and CDR2 is SVGIG in the germline V gene (reference sequence). V was cut by 3 bases and J by 9 bases, with 12 bases left in between. The CDR3 consists of 13 residues. In DNA form, the CDR3 reads TGTGCCTGGAGCGCCGGGGTGGGTTCACCCCTCCACTTT. Translated: CAWSAGVGSPLHF.

This clone occurred once. The CDR3 bases are TGTGCCAGCAGCGTGCGTCTGGGGGCGGAAGAAAACACAGATACGCAGTATTTT. This translates into CASSVRLGAEENTDTQYF. V usage is TRBV9 and J usage is TRBJ2-3, with D perhaps TRBD1 (6 bases). Between the trimmed V and J ends, which lost 2 bases and 2 bases, there was a span of 21 bases. Per the germline V gene, CDR1 is SGDLS and CDR2 is YYNGEE. There are 18 residues in the CDR3.

The chain couples TRBV7-9 to TRBJ2-1; 8 positions agree with TRBD1. CDR1 is SEHNR, CDR2 FQNEAQ, per germline (reference sequence). Losses at the gene ends were 4 bases for V and 9 bases for J; bases not matched to a gene: 11. The CDR3 extends over 15 amino acids. The CDR3 coding sequence is TGTGCCAGCAGCTCAAGCGGACAGGGTGGAGGTGAGCAGTTCTTC. It translates to CASSSSGQGGGEQFF.

This sequence joins TRBV7-2 and TRBJ2-7; TRBD1 might be the D (5 bases). Germline lookup yields CDR1 SGHTA and CDR2 FQGNSA. V lost 1 base and J 4 bases, leaving 14 bases between the germline ends. CDR3 length: 15 residues. The CDR3 sequence is CASSLVVAGLYEQYF. CDR3 nucleotide sequence: TGTGCCAGCAGCTTAGTTGTCGCAGGGTTGTACGAGCAGTACTTC.

V gene TRBV10-3 combines with J gene TRBJ1-2; possibly TRBD1 for D (5 bases). Trimming took off 4 bases at V and 6 bases at J, with 24 bases between the two ends. Germline V gene lookup returns CDR1 ENHRY and CDR2 SYGVKD. The CDR3 sequence is 17 residues long. CDR3 DNA sequence: TGTGCCATCAGTGCTCGGGCCGGAGGGGAAGGTTGGAATGGCTACACCTTC. Protein sequence: CAISARAGGEGWNGYTF.

The chain combines TRBV6-5 with TRBJ2-1, with 13 bases identical to TRBD2. The CDR3 spans 14 residues. The V gene's germline CDR1 is MNHEY and CDR2 SVGAGI. V lost 7 bases to trimming and J lost 7 bases; unmatched junction nucleotides: 4. The CDR3 loop is CASMTGLAGNEQFF. CDR3 nucleotide sequence: TGTGCCAGCATGACGGGACTAGCGGGAAATGAGCAGTTCTTC.

This clone occurred once. The J gene is TRBJ1-4, the V gene TRBV7-9, with a possible D match to TRBD1 (5 bases). V lost 1 base, J lost 5 bases, and 11 bases lay in between. Per germline, CDR1 SEHNR and CDR2 FQNEAQ (reference sequence). The CDR3 totals 15 residues. The CDR3, as DNA: TGTGCCAGCAGCTTAGGTCGGGGGGGAAATGAAAAACTGTTTTTT. It is translated as CASSLGRGGNEKLFF.

This clone has more than one count but fewer than ten. V usage is TRBV28 and J usage is TRBJ2-7; 7 bases agree with TRBD1. J gave up 9 bases and V 8 bases, and 7 bases lay outside the gene matches. The CDR3 spans 11 residues. Per the germline V gene, CDR1 is MDHEN and CDR2 is SYDVKM. CDR3 protein: CASRDSSGQYF. As DNA, the CDR3 is TGTGCCAGCCGGGACAGTTCGGGGCAGTACTTC.

The V and J genes are TRBV28 and TRBJ1-5, with 8 positions matching TRBD1. J lost 5 bases, V lost 5 bases, and 8 bases had no gene match. CDR1 is MDHEN, CDR2 SYDVKM, per germline. CDR3 length: 15 residues. For the CDR3, the DNA is TGTGCCAGCAGTCCCCCCGACAGGGGTTATCAGCCCCAGCATTTT. Amino acid sequence: CASSPPDRGYQPQHF.

The chain combines TRBV6-5 with TRBJ1-6; 10 positions match TRBD1. The CDR3 contains 13 residues. The V and J ends lost 11 bases and 10 bases, in that order; junction bases with no gene match: 8. Germline V lookup: CDR1 MNHEY, CDR2 SVGAGI. The CDR3: CAATTGGGSPLHF. For the CDR3, the DNA is TGTGCCGCGACGACAGGGGGCGGATCACCCCTCCACTTT.

The chain carries TRBV19 and TRBJ1-1; D is ambiguous. The V and J ends lost 3 bases and 7 bases respectively, with 15 bases between them. The CDR3 has 14 amino acids. Germline values: CDR1 LNHDA, CDR2 SQIVND (reference sequence). CDR3 sequence reads: CASSIGSRVGEAFF. CDR3 nucleotide sequence: TGTGCCAGTAGTATCGGGTCGAGGGTGGGTGAAGCTTTCTTT.

This sequence joins TRBV28 and TRBJ2-4; 8 bases are shared with TRBD1. V was pared by 2 bases and J by 6 bases, with 9 bases of the junction left unmatched. CDR3 length: 16 amino acids. The V gene's germline CDR1 is MDHEN and CDR2 SYDVKM. The CDR3 sequence is CASSLVAGQGRNIQYF. In nucleotides, the CDR3 is TGTGCCAGCAGTTTAGTGGCAGGACAGGGCCGAAACATTCAGTACTTC.

The rearrangement links TRBV29-1 to TRBJ2-6, with no clear D. CDR3 length equals 15 residues. Germline CDR1 reads SQVTM; CDR2 reads ANQGSEA. V was cut by 3 bases and J by 0 bases, with 9 bases left in between. The chain's CDR3 is CSVEEWSSGANVLTF. For the CDR3, the DNA is TGCAGCGTTGAGGAATGGAGCTCTGGGGCCAACGTCCTGACTTTC.

The chain combines TRBV9 with TRBJ2-7; a possible D gene is TRBD1 (5 bases). V lost 1 base and J 0 bases, leaving 17 bases between the germline ends. CDR1 is SGDLS, CDR2 YYNGEE, per germline. The CDR3 extends over 17 amino acids. The CDR3 spells CASSVTSDTASSYEQYF. The CDR3 coding sequence is TGTGCCAGCAGCGTAACGTCGGACACGGCAAGCTCCTACGAGCAGTACTTC.